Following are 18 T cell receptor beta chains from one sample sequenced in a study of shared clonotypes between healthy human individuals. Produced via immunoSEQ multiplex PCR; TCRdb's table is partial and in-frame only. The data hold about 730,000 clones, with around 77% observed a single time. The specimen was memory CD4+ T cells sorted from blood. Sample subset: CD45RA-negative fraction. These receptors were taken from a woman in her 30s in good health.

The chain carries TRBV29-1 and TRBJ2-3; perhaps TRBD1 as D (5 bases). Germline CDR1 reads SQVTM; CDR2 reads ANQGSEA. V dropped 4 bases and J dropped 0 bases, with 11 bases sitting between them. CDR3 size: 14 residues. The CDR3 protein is CSVVPQASTDTQYF. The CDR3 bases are TGCAGCGTTGTTCCACAGGCAAGCACAGATACGCAGTATTTT.

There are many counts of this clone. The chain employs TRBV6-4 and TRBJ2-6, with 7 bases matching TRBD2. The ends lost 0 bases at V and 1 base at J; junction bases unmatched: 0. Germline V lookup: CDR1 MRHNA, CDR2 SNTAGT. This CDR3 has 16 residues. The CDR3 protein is CASSDSSGSGANVLTF. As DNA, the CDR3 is TGTGCCAGCAGTGACTCTAGCGGGTCTGGGGCCAACGTCCTGACTTTC.

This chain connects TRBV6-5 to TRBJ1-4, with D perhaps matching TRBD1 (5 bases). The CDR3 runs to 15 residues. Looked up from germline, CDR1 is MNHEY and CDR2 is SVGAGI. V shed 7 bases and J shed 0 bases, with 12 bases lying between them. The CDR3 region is CASTRDPATNEKLFF. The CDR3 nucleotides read TGTGCCAGCACCAGGGACCCGGCAACTAATGAAAAACTGTTTTTT.

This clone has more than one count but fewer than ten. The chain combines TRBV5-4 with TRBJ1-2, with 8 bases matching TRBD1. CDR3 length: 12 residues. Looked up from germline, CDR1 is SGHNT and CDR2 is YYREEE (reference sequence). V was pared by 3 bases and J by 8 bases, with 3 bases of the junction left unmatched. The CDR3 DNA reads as TGTGCCAGCAGCTACTCAGGGGGCGGCTACACCTTC. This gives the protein CASSYSGGGYTF.

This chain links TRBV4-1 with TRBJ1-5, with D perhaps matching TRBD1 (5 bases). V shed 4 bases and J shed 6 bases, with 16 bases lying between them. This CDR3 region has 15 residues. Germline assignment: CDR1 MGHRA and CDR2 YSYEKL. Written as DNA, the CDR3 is TGCGCCAGCAGCCCCGGGTGGGGGGTCAGTCAGCCCCAGCATTTT. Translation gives CASSPGWGVSQPQHF.

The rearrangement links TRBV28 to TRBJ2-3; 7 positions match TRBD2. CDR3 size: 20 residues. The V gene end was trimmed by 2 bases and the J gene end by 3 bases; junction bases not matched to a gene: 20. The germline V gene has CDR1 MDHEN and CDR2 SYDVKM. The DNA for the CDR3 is TGTGCCAGCAGTTTAAGCCCGATTAGATTTGCGGGAGAAGCTACAGATACGCAGTATTTT. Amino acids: CASSLSPIRFAGEATDTQYF. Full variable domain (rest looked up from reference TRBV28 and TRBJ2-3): DVKVTQSSRYLVKRTGEKVFLECVQDMDHENMFWYRQDPGLGLRLIYFSYDVKMKEKGDIPEGYSVSREKKERFSLILESASTNQTSMYLCASSLSPIRFAGEATDTQYFGPGTRLTVL.

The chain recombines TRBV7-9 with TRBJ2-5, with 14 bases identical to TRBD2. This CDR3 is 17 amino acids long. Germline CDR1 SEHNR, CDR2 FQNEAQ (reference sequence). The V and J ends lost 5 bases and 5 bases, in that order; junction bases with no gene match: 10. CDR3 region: CASSPPGLAGVGETQYF. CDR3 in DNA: TGTGCCAGCAGCCCGCCGGGACTAGCGGGAGTGGGGGAGACCCAGTACTTC.

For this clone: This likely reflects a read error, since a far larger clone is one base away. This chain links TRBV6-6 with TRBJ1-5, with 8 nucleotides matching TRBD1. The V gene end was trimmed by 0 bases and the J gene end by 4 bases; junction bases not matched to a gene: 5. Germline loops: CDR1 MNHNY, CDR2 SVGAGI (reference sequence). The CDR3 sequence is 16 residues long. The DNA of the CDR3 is TGTGCCAGCAGTTACTCCGTGGACAGGGATAATCAGCCCCAGCATTTT. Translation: CASSYSVDRDNQPQHF.

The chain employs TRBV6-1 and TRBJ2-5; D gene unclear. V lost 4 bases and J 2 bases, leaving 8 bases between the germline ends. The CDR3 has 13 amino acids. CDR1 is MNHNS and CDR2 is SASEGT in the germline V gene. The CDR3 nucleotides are TGTGCCAGCAGTGCTTACGGGCAAGAGACCCAGTACTTC. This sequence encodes CASSAYGQETQYF.

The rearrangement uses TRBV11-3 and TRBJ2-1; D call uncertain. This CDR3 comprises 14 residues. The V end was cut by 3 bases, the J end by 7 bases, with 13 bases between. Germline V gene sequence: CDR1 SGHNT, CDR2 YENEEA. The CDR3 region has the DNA TGTGCCAGCAGCTTTGGGCCGTCCGGTAATGAGCAGTTCTTC. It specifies CASSFGPSGNEQFF.

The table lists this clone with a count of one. This chain's CDR3 is CASSLAAGQYNEQFF. CDR3 nucleotides: TGTGCCAGCAGCCTGGCGGCGGGCCAATACAATGAGCAGTTCTTC. This rearrangement joins TRBV7-2 to TRBJ2-1; D is possibly TRBD2 (5 bases). V was shortened by 5 bases and J by 4 bases, with 15 bases between the two germline ends. Germline loops: CDR1 SGHTA, CDR2 FQGNSA. The CDR3 consists of 15 residues.

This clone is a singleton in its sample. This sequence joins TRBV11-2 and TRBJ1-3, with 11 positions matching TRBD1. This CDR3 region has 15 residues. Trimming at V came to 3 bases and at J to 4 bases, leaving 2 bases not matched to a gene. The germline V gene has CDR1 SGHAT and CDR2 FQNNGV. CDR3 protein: CASSFGTGGGNTIYF. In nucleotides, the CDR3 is TGTGCCAGCAGCTTCGGGACAGGGGGAGGAAACACCATATATTTT.

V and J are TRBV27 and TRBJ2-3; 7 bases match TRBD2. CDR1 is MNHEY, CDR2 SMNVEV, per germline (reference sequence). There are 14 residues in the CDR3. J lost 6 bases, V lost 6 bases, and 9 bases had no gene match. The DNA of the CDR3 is TGTGCCAGCAGCCGGGGGGAGGGAGTCGATACGCAGTATTTT. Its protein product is CASSRGEGVDTQYF.

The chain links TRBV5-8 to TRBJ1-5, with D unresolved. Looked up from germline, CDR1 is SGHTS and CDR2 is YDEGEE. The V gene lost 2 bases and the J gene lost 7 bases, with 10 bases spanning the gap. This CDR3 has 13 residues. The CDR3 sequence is CASSFLTGQPQHF. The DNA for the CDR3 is TGTGCCAGCAGCTTCTTAACTGGACAGCCCCAGCATTTT. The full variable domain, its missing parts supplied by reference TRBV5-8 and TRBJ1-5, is EAGVTQSPTHLIKTRGQQATLRCSPISGHTSVYWYQQALGLGLQFLLWYDEGEERNRGNFPPRFSGRQFPNYSSELNVNALELEDSALYLCASSFLTGQPQHFGDGTRLSIL.

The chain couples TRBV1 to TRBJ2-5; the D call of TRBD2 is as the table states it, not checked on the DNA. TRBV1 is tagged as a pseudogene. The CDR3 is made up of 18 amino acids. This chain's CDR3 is CTSSLRPGGLAGKETQYF. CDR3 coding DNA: TGCACCAGCAGCCTCCGTCCGGGGGGGCTAGCGGGGAAAGAGACCCAGTACTTC.

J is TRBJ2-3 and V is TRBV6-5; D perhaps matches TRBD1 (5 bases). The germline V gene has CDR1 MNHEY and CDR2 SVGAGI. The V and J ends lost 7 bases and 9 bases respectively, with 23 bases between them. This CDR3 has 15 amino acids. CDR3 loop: CASTFPSVGPGTQYF. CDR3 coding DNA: TGTGCCAGCACCTTTCCCTCGGTTGGTCCAGGGACGCAGTATTTT.

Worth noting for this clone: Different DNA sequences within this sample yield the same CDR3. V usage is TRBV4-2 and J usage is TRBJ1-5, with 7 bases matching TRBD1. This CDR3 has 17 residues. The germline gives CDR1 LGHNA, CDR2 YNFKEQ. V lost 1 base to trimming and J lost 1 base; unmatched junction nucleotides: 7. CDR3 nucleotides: TGTGCCAGCAGCCAAGGATACAGGGGTATCAGCAATCAGCCCCAGCATTTT. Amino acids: CASSQGYRGISNQPQHF.

CDR3 coding DNA: TGCGCCAGCAGCTTGGCCCCGGGAAGCACTGAAGCTTTCTTT. Translated: CASSLAPGSTEAFF. The rearrangement links TRBV5-1 to TRBJ1-1; D call uncertain. The CDR3 is 14 amino acids. The germline V gene encodes CDR1 SGHRS and CDR2 YFSETQ. V was cut by 0 bases and J by 4 bases, with 10 bases left in between.